The present T cell receptor (beta chain) was sequenced within a study of CD8+ T cells in alopecia areata. Study overall: Recipient mice, roughly 7-11-week-old female C3H/HeJ animals, received skin from roughly 6-13-month-old C3H/HeJ graft donors with spontaneous alopecia. Study-level findings and limits: Among patients, TCR sharing was less clear than in mice, a difference possibly due in part to HLA diversity in the patient population. For lesional scalp, especially alopecia totalis/universalis, clonality was higher than in normal scalp. Resident alphabeta T-cell populations of normal skin are likewise subject to sequencing in scalp samples.

Germline CDR1 and CDR2: FNHDT and SITEND (reference sequence). Between the trimmed V and J ends, which lost 3 bases and 1 base, there was a span of 12 bases. The CDR3 sequence is 15 residues long. Concerning this clone itself: Its cognate antigen is unknown. Mouse gene names and germline throughout. The CDR3 end is not reached by the read, which stops 4 residues before it; the germline J gene fills it in.

Sequencing used cDNA as its template, made by extracting RNA and reverse transcribing it. Repertoires were generated with immunoSEQ multiplex PCR, while TCRdb's copy carries only in-frame clones and drops some. This sample carries 90,000 to 130,000 clones, none of them present only once. The specimen was lesional skin. The rearrangement links TRBV19 to TRBJ2-3, with D maybe TRBD2 (6 bases). This receptor was taken from a C3H/HeJ mouse with alopecia areata. The MHC haplotype of this mouse line is H2-k. The covered CDR3 bases are TGTGCCAGCAGTAGTGGGGGTTGGGGTGCAGAA. Translated, it gives CASSSGGWGAE. The entire CDR3 protein reads CASSSGGWGAETLYF.